These 27 T cell receptor beta chains share one sample of origin, sequenced in a study of T cell responses to AZD1222 COVID-19 vaccine. The assay was immunoSEQ multiplex PCR, and TCRdb's table has in-frame clones only and misses some. This sample yields roughly 56,000 clones, of which about four fifths are seen a single time; about 27% belongs to the top ten. The material was peripheral blood, obtained 28 days after the second AZD1222 dose. Receptors were obtained from an adult who received the AZD1222 COVID-19 vaccine.

The chain carries TRBV30 and TRBJ2-6; D uncertain. V was clipped by 4 bases and J by 4 bases, with 14 bases between them. The germline gives CDR1 GTSNPN, CDR2 SVGIG (reference sequence). This CDR3 has 15 amino acids. The CDR3 DNA sequence: TGTGCCTGGACCCTAGGAAGCTCCGGGGCCAACGTCCTGACTTTC. It specifies CAWTLGSSGANVLTF. Drawing the rest from reference TRBV30 and TRBJ2-6, the complete variable domain is SQTIHQWPATLVQPVGSPLSLECTVEGTSNPNLYWYRQAAGRGLQLLFYSVGIGQISSEVPQNLSASRPQDRQFILSSKKLLLSDSGFYLCAWTLGSSGANVLTFGAGSRLTVL.

This clone occurred once. The chain joins TRBV18 to TRBJ1-5; D not certain. This CDR3 has 13 residues. CDR1 is KGHSH, CDR2 LQKENI, per germline. V was trimmed by 3 bases and J by 7 bases, leaving 10 bases between them. CDR3 loop: CASSPGLRQPQHF. Here the CDR3 DNA reads TGTGCCAGCTCACCTGGTCTGCGCCAGCCCCAGCATTTT. The complete variable domain, with remaining parts taken from reference TRBV18 and TRBJ1-5, reads NAGVMQNPRHLVRRRGQEARLRCSPMKGHSHVYWYRQLPEEGLKFMVYLQKENIIDESGMPKERFSAEFPKEGPSILRIQQVVRGDSAAYFCASSPGLRQPQHFGDGTRLSIL.

This clone appeared a single time. V and J are TRBV21-1 and TRBJ2-7; the D call in the table, TRBD1, was not verified against the DNA. TRBV21-1 is marked as a pseudogene. The length of the CDR3 is 15 residues. Here the CDR3 DNA reads TGTGCCAGCACTTCCAAGCAGGAACCCCTTTACGAGCAGTACTTC. This gives the protein CASTSKQEPLYEQYF.

This chain uses TRBV28 with TRBJ1-6, with D possibly TRBD1 on 5 matching bases. This CDR3 is built from 14 residues. Between the trimmed V and J ends, which lost 2 bases and 14 bases, there was a span of 16 bases. CDR1 is MDHEN and CDR2 is SYDVKM in the germline V gene. For the CDR3, the DNA is TGTGCCAGCAGTTTAAGCCTCACCGGGGGGTCCCTCCACTTT. This sequence encodes CASSLSLTGGSLHF.

By sample share, this clone is medium-sized. V and J are TRBV25-1 and TRBJ1-5; D remains ambiguous. The V and J ends lost 4 bases and 0 bases respectively, with 1 base between them. This CDR3 is 12 amino acids long. Germline V gene data show CDR1 as MGHDK and CDR2 as SYGVNS. The CDR3 spells CASSGSNQPQHF. The CDR3 DNA reads as TGTGCCAGCAGTGGTAGCAATCAGCCCCAGCATTTT. The full variable domain, rest sourced from reference TRBV25-1 and TRBJ1-5, is EADIYQTPRYLVIGTGKKITLECSQTMGHDKMYWYQQDPGMELHLIHYSYGVNSTEKGDLSSESTVSRIRTEHFPLTLESARPSHTSQYLCASSGSNQPQHFGDGTRLSIL.

This clone was seen only once. The V call is TRBV7-2, the J call TRBJ1-2; D might be TRBD1 (5 bases). V was pared by 2 bases and J by 5 bases, with 18 bases between. Germline V gene lookup returns CDR1 SGHTA and CDR2 FQGNSA. This CDR3 region has 16 residues. CDR3 in DNA: TGTGCCAGCAGCTTAACATCTGGGGGATGGGGGTATGGCTACACCTTC. Protein sequence: CASSLTSGGWGYGYTF.

This sequence joins TRBV6-1 and TRBJ2-7; TRBD1 matches at 7 bases. The CDR3 is made up of 16 amino acids. Unmatched junction bases numbered 9, after V lost 1 base and J lost 3 bases. The germline gives CDR1 MNHNS, CDR2 SASEGT. CDR3 coding DNA: TGTGCCAGCAGTGAAGAGGGGGCAGGGGTGGGCTACGAGCAGTACTTC. Translated: CASSEEGAGVGYEQYF.

The gene calls are TRBV6-5 and TRBJ2-7; D unresolved. V was clipped by 5 bases and J by 3 bases, with 17 bases between them. CDR1 and CDR2 (germline): MNHEY, SVGAGI. The CDR3 is 15 amino acids. As DNA, the CDR3 is TGTGCCAGCAGTAAAAGCGTGGGCGAGTTCTACGAGCAGTACTTC. This codes for CASSKSVGEFYEQYF.

The gene calls are TRBV12-3 or TRBV12-4 and TRBJ2-3; D possibly corresponds to TRBD1 (6 bases). The CDR3 spans 13 residues. The V gene lost 7 bases and the J gene lost 7 bases, with 15 bases spanning the gap. In DNA, the CDR3 is TGTGCCAGCACCTTAACAGGGTTTAATACGCAGTATTTT. This gives the protein CASTLTGFNTQYF.

The V call is TRBV18, the J call TRBJ2-3, with 12 bases identical to TRBD1. The CDR3 runs to 19 residues. The V gene end was trimmed by 3 bases and the J gene end by 4 bases; junction bases not matched to a gene: 14. Germline V gives CDR1 KGHSH, CDR2 LQKENI. The DNA for the CDR3 is TGTGCCAGCTCACCCAAAAGAACTCCGGGACAGGGGGCGTCAGATACGCAGTATTTT. It codes for CASSPKRTPGQGASDTQYF.

The chain couples TRBV11-2 to TRBJ1-1; TRBD1 matches at 8 bases. Germline V gene data show CDR1 as SGHAT and CDR2 as FQNNGV. This CDR3 contains 13 residues. With 0 bases clipped from V and 9 bases from J, the junction kept 3 bases outside the gene matches. CDR3 region: CASSLEGRGQAFF. In DNA form, the CDR3 reads TGTGCCAGCAGCTTAGAGGGCAGGGGGCAAGCTTTCTTT.

For this clone: The same CDR3 is also encoded by other DNA sequences in this sample. CDR3 sequence reads: CASSETNNYGYTF. The CDR3 nucleotides read TGTGCCAGCAGTGAGACAAATAACTATGGCTACACCTTC. The rearrangement uses TRBV2 and TRBJ1-2; D gene unclear. Per the germline V gene, CDR1 is SNHLY and CDR2 is FYNNEI. V lost 3 bases and J lost 1, with 6 bases in between. The CDR3 runs to 13 residues.

CDR3 protein: CASSLGTSGTLNEQYF. Here the CDR3 DNA reads TGTGCCAGCAGCCTAGGGACTAGCGGGACTCTAAACGAGCAGTACTTC. The rearrangement links TRBV4-2 to TRBJ2-7; the match to TRBD2 covers 13 bases. Germline-derived CDR1 and CDR2 are LGHNA and YNFKEQ. Trimming took 4 bases from V and 5 from J; bases not matched to a gene: 8. The CDR3 spans 16 residues.

The chain uses TRBV28 and TRBJ2-1; TRBD1 might be the D (6 bases). The CDR3 is made up of 15 amino acids. Germline V gene lookup returns CDR1 MDHEN and CDR2 SYDVKM. Deletions cut 5 bases from V and 9 bases from J, with 20 bases between. The CDR3 coding sequence is TGTGCCAGCAGTAACAGGGTGTTTGGGACATCTGAGCAGTTCTTC. Amino acid sequence: CASSNRVFGTSEQFF.

The rearrangement links TRBV7-9 to TRBJ2-7; D might be TRBD1 (7 bases). Germline loops: CDR1 SEHNR, CDR2 FQNEAQ (reference sequence). CDR3 length: 17 residues. The V end lost 1 base, the J end lost 3 bases, and 19 bases lay between the germline ends. CDR3 region: CASSLEGDGRGDYEQYF. The CDR3 DNA is TGTGCCAGCAGCTTAGAGGGTGATGGCAGGGGGGACTACGAGCAGTACTTC.

The V gene is TRBV9, the J gene TRBJ2-5; 7 nucleotides line up with TRBD1. The CDR3 extends over 16 amino acids. The germline V gene encodes CDR1 SGDLS and CDR2 YYNGEE. Unmatched junction bases numbered 9, after V lost 4 bases and J lost 0 bases. The CDR3 DNA follows: TGTGCCAGCAGCCCCCGACAGGGCGCGAACCAAGAGACCCAGTACTTC. Translating gives CASSPRQGANQETQYF.

This chain uses TRBV6-6 with TRBJ1-3, with unresolved D. CDR3 length: 16 residues. V lost 4 bases, J lost 0 bases, and 13 bases lay in between. Germline assignment: CDR1 MNHNY and CDR2 SVGAGI (reference sequence). The CDR3 loop is CASSLQAGFSGNTIYF. CDR3 DNA: TGTGCCAGCAGTTTACAAGCCGGGTTCTCTGGAAACACCATATATTTT.

The chain has TRBV14 and TRBJ1-5; D remains unclear. The CDR3 spans 16 residues. The V end lost 0 bases, the J end lost 0 bases, and 9 bases lay between the germline ends. Germline CDR1 SGHDN, CDR2 FVKESK. As DNA, the CDR3 is TGTGCCAGCAGCCAAGATCACATTTTTAGCAATCAGCCCCAGCATTTT. Residues: CASSQDHIFSNQPQHF.

The chain employs TRBV10-2 and TRBJ2-1; 9 bases map to TRBD1. With V trimmed by 2 bases and J by 7 bases, 6 bases remained unmatched. The CDR3 extends over 15 amino acids. Germline lookup yields CDR1 WSHSY and CDR2 SAAADI. The CDR3 nucleotides read TGCGCCAGCAGTGAGCACAGGGGGCAAGGAAATGAGCAGTTCTTC. Its translation: CASSEHRGQGNEQFF.

Worth noting for this clone: Within the sample, other DNA sequences also encode this same CDR3. The V gene is TRBV6-5, the J gene TRBJ2-7; D gene unclear. Trimming left V 6 bases short and J 4 bases short, with 7 bases between. This CDR3 has 11 amino acids. Germline values: CDR1 MNHEY, CDR2 SVGAGI. CDR3 protein: CASRGLYEQYF. The DNA of the CDR3 is TGTGCCAGCAGGGGTTTATACGAGCAGTACTTC.

This clone was recorded a few times. The rearrangement joins TRBV4-3 to TRBJ1-2; 12 bases map to TRBD1. V was clipped by 1 base and J by 7 bases; unmatched bases: 10. In germline, CDR1 is LGHNA, CDR2 YSLEER. This CDR3 contains 17 residues. The CDR3 spells CASSQVGTGQGAGGYTF. CDR3 nucleotide sequence: TGCGCCAGCAGCCAAGTCGGAACGGGACAGGGGGCTGGTGGCTACACCTTC.

The V call is TRBV5-5, the J call TRBJ1-4; D gene uncertain. The V end lost 0 bases, the J end lost 1 base, and 7 bases lay between the germline ends. CDR1 is SGHKS and CDR2 is YYEKEE in the germline V gene (reference sequence). There are 15 residues in the CDR3. In DNA form, the CDR3 reads TGTGCCAGCAGCTTGGAGGGAGGAACTAATGAAAAACTGTTTTTT. Its translation: CASSLEGGTNEKLFF.

V gene TRBV19 combines with J gene TRBJ2-2; 9 nucleotides align to TRBD1. V lost 10 bases, J lost 1 base, and 4 bases stayed unmatched. Germline loops: CDR1 LNHDA, CDR2 SQIVND (reference sequence). The CDR3 is made up of 14 amino acids. The CDR3 nucleotides read TGTGCCACCCAGGGACAGGGGAACACCGGGGAGCTGTTTTTT. Translated, it gives CATQGQGNTGELFF. Full variable domain (missing parts from reference TRBV19 and TRBJ2-2): DGGITQSPKYLFRKEGQNVTLSCEQNLNHDAMYWYRQDPGQGLRLIYYSQIVNDFQKGDIAEGYSVSREKKESFPLTVTSAQKNPTAFYLCATQGQGNTGELFFGEGSRLTVL.

This chain links TRBV28 with TRBJ2-6; either TRBD1 or TRBD2 may supply D (5 bases each). Trimming stripped 6 bases from V and 5 bases from J, with 17 bases between. The CDR3 covers 16 residues. The germline gives CDR1 MDHEN, CDR2 SYDVKM. CDR3 nucleotides: TGTGCCAGCAGCACTATACGGGGCGTCCGGGCCAACGTCCTGACTTTC. This encodes CASSTIRGVRANVLTF.

The chain carries TRBV7-9 and TRBJ2-3; 8 bases line up with TRBD2. Germline lookup yields CDR1 SEHNR and CDR2 FQNEAQ (reference sequence). This CDR3 has 16 residues. The trim removed 5 bases at V and 4 bases at J, leaving 11 bases unmatched. CDR3: CASSVYRSGSADTQYF. The CDR3 DNA sequence: TGTGCCAGCAGCGTGTACCGAAGCGGGAGCGCAGATACGCAGTATTTT.

A single count supports this clone. J is TRBJ1-2 and V is TRBV7-8, with 7 bases lining up with TRBD1. Per germline, CDR1 SGHVS and CDR2 FQNEAQ. The CDR3 runs 14 residues. V lost 5 bases, J lost 5 bases, and 8 bases stayed unmatched. CDR3 in amino acids: CASSPQTGWYGYTF. The DNA of the CDR3 is TGTGCCAGCAGCCCGCAGACAGGGTGGTATGGCTACACCTTC.

V and J are TRBV5-4 and TRBJ1-4; D call uncertain. The CDR3 is 14 residues long. The V gene's germline CDR1 is SGHNT and CDR2 YYREEE (reference sequence). Trimming left V 0 bases short and J 5 bases short, with 8 bases between. CDR3 residues: CASSLATGNEKLFF. The CDR3 bases are TGTGCCAGCAGCTTGGCCACCGGGAATGAAAAACTGTTTTTT.